Below are 18 T cell receptor beta chains sequenced from a single sample in a study of Graves' ophthalmopathy and Graves' hyperthyroidism. RNA transcripts were the source from which TCR beta CDR3 regions were amplified. HTBI primers primed a first-round RT-PCR, and a second-round multiplex PCR followed. MiXCR, run by TCRdb on the multiplex PCR reads, gives a single entry per CDR3 protein. Of over a million distinct CDR3 sequences in the sample, 35% to 45% were seen once. Source material: peripheral blood or thyroid tissue (not recorded which). These receptors came from an adult man with Graves' hyperthyroidism.

This rearrangement joins TRBV7-2 to TRBJ2-7; D remains ambiguous. Trimming took 4 bases from V and 5 from J, leaving 12 bases between them. The CDR3 is 13 amino acids. Germline CDR1 reads SGHTA; CDR2 reads FQGNSA. Here the CDR3 DNA reads TGTGCCAGCAGCTCCAGATCATACCACGAGCAGTACTTC. Translation: CASSSRSYHEQYF.

Many counts were recorded for this clonotype. DNA of the CDR3: TGTGCCAGCACAGGGGGCAATGGCTACACCTTC. This encodes CASTGGNGYTF. The V and J genes are TRBV12-3 or TRBV12-4 and TRBJ1-2; the match to TRBD1 covers 8 bases. The CDR3 spans 11 residues. The V and J ends lost 7 bases and 6 bases, in that order; junction bases with no gene match: 1.

This clonotype was seen more than once but under ten times. The chain is built from TRBV5-6 and TRBJ2-7, with D tentatively TRBD2 (6 bases). CDR3 length equals 15 residues. Trimming shortened V by 0 bases and J by 7 bases, and 17 bases separated the two germline ends. CDR1 is SGHDT, CDR2 YYEEEE, per germline. DNA of the CDR3: TGTGCCAGCAGCTTGGTTTCGCGCCAGGGAGGAGAGCAGTACTTC. Translated, it gives CASSLVSRQGGEQYF. Together with reference TRBV5-6 and TRBJ2-7, the CDR3 gives the full variable domain: DAGVTQSPTHLIKTRGQQVTLRCSPKSGHDTVSWYQQALGQGPQFIFQYYEEEERQRGNFPDRFSGHQFPNYSSELNVNALLLGDSALYLCASSLVSRQGGEQYFGPGTRLTVT.

The chain combines TRBV6-5 with TRBJ1-1, with a possible D match to TRBD1 (5 bases). CDR1 MNHEY and CDR2 SVGAGI come from the germline V gene. The V end lost 6 bases, the J end lost 11 bases, and 16 bases lay between the germline ends. The CDR3 extends over 12 amino acids. DNA for the CDR3: TGTGCCAGCAGAACTCGAGGGACCGGGGCTTTCTTT. Amino acid sequence: CASRTRGTGAFF.

The chain carries TRBV7-2 and TRBJ1-1, with D hard to call. CDR3 length: 16 amino acids. V was pared by 3 bases and J by 3 bases, with 17 bases between. The V gene's germline CDR1 is SGHTA and CDR2 FQGNSA. CDR3 residues: CASSFGRAPRDTEAFF. The CDR3 DNA sequence: TGTGCCAGCAGCTTCGGCCGGGCCCCCCGCGACACTGAAGCTTTCTTT.

The table lists this clonotype with a few counts. The V and J genes are TRBV7-8 and TRBJ2-7; 12 bases map to TRBD1. From germline, CDR1 is SGHVS and CDR2 FQNEAQ. The CDR3 contains 16 residues. The junction had 15 bases not matched to a gene; V was cut back by 9 bases and J by 6 bases. CDR3 DNA sequence: TGTGCCAGTAGCGGGGACAGGGGGCGTCCCCACCGCGAGCAGTACTTC. Encoded protein: CASSGDRGRPHREQYF.

This clonotype was recorded a few times. V gene TRBV7-3 combines with J gene TRBJ2-5; maybe TRBD2 (5 bases). From germline, CDR1 is SGHTA and CDR2 FQGTGA. V shed 6 bases and J shed 5 bases, with 13 bases lying between them. The CDR3 is made up of 13 amino acids. The CDR3 reads CASSSKERETQYF. The CDR3 DNA reads TGTGCCAGCAGTTCAAAGGAGCGGGAGACCCAGTACTTC.

This clonotype was seen ten or more times. The V gene is TRBV7-3, the J gene TRBJ1-1, with D perhaps matching TRBD1 (5 bases). V dropped 4 bases and J dropped 3 bases, with 12 bases sitting between them. Germline CDR1 is SGHTA and CDR2 is FQGTGA. The length of the CDR3 is 14 residues. As DNA, the CDR3 is TGTGCCAGCAGCTCGAGACCGGGGGACACTGAAGCTTTCTTT. Residues: CASSSRPGDTEAFF.

The V gene is TRBV29-1, the J gene TRBJ1-3; unclear D gene. V was trimmed by 8 bases and J by 1 base, leaving 9 bases between them. Germline CDR1 and CDR2: SQVTM and ANQGSEA. The length of the CDR3 is 12 residues. The CDR3 bases are TGCAGCCGTTCGGGGTCTGGAAACACCATATATTTT. Protein product: CSRSGSGNTIYF.

This clonotype was counted only a few times. This rearrangement joins TRBV12-3 or TRBV12-4 to TRBJ1-2; D is perhaps TRBD1 (6 bases). The CDR3 length is 16 residues. Trimming took 5 bases from V and 2 from J, leaving 18 bases between them. Here the CDR3 reads CASSPHPGHENYGYTF. The CDR3 bases are TGTGCCAGCAGTCCCCATCCGGGACACGAGAACTATGGCTACACCTTC.

The chain recombines TRBV19 with TRBJ1-1; 11 bases are shared with TRBD1. Germline V gives CDR1 LNHDA, CDR2 SQIVND (reference sequence). The CDR3 consists of 15 residues. Here the CDR3 DNA reads TGTCCCCAACCCGGGACAGGGGGTAGGAACACTGAAGCTTTCTTT. Its protein product is CPQPGTGGRNTEAFF.

The chain combines TRBV6-6 with TRBJ1-1, with D perhaps matching TRBD1 (5 bases). V lost 2 bases and J lost 1, with 8 bases in between. The CDR3 has 14 amino acids. Germline loops: CDR1 MNHNY, CDR2 SVGAGI (reference sequence). Here the CDR3 DNA reads TGTGCCAGCAGTTACGGACACAAGAACACTGAAGCTTTCTTT. Its translation: CASSYGHKNTEAFF.

This clonotype came up many times. The V and J genes are TRBV7-9 and TRBJ1-2; a possible D gene is TRBD1 (6 bases). V gave up 5 bases and J gave up 2 bases, with 27 bases separating them. CDR3 length equals 19 residues. Germline V CDR1 and CDR2: SEHNR, FQNEAQ (reference sequence). Here the CDR3 DNA reads TGTGCCAGCAGCCAAGACGGCAGCGGTTGGACAGCCAGAAACTATGGCTACACCTTC. Its translation: CASSQDGSGWTARNYGYTF.

V gene TRBV7-9 combines with J gene TRBJ2-6; a weak D match, TRBD2 (5 bases). Per germline, CDR1 SEHNR and CDR2 FQNEAQ (reference sequence). The CDR3 contains 18 residues. With 4 bases removed from V and 0 bases from J, the gap between germline ends came to 16 bases. The CDR3 loop reads CASSSTTLPISGANVLTF. CDR3 sequence (DNA): TGTGCCAGCAGCTCGACTACTCTTCCTATCTCTGGGGCCAACGTCCTGACTTTC.

This clonotype was counted many times. The chain is built from TRBV20-1 and TRBJ1-2; unclear D gene. With 3 bases removed from V and 3 bases from J, the gap between germline ends came to 11 bases. Germline loops: CDR1 DFQATT, CDR2 SNEGSKA (reference sequence). The CDR3 is made up of 13 amino acids. In DNA, the CDR3 is TGCAGTGCTAGCCCGAGTTGGGACTATGGCTACACCTTC. Amino acids: CSASPSWDYGYTF.

This clonotype has just a few counts. The DNA for the CDR3 is TGCAGTGCTAGAGTGAGCTTACAAGAGACCCAGTACTTC. The encoded protein is CSARVSLQETQYF. This chain links TRBV20-1 with TRBJ2-5; no clear D. CDR1 DFQATT and CDR2 SNEGSKA come from the germline V gene (reference sequence). V dropped 1 base and J dropped 2 bases, with 8 bases sitting between them. The CDR3 is 13 residues long.

This chain uses TRBV15 with TRBJ2-5; 8 bases align to TRBD2. Germline loops: CDR1 LNHNV, CDR2 YYDKDF (reference sequence). This CDR3 spans 17 amino acids. The J segment lost 5 bases and the V segment lost 0 bases, leaving 11 bases of the junction unmatched. CDR3 in amino acids: CATSRDFGPGGAETQYF. CDR3 coding DNA: TGTGCCACCAGCAGAGATTTTGGGCCCGGGGGGGCGGAGACCCAGTACTTC.

The chain couples TRBV10-2 to TRBJ1-6, with unresolved D. The V gene's germline CDR1 is WSHSY and CDR2 SAAADI. Trimming left V 2 bases short and J 6 bases short, with 8 bases between. This CDR3 contains 14 residues. The CDR3 sequence is CASSEKRGNSPLHF. The CDR3, as DNA: TGCGCCAGCAGTGAGAAACGGGGTAATTCACCCCTCCACTTT.